The rows below give T cell receptor beta chains drawn from one sample of a study of read filtering for tumor transcriptome and immune sequencing. TCRdb reprocessed the reads via MiXCR and lists one record per CDR3 protein. The data hold roughly 69,000 distinct CDR3 sequences, with 14% observed a single time. The source material was a population of CD138-negative cells sorted from bone marrow. Source of these receptors: a donor at least 40 years old with multiple myeloma. CDR3s include the opening cysteine and the closing phenylalanine or tryptophan. D genes are given only for firm matches. The size field is filled for only some rows; it gives once, few, many or a size class.

J | D | size | V | CDR3 | DNA
TRBJ2-2 | TRBD1 | many | TRBV20-1 | CSASDRAAGELFF | TGCAGTGCTTCGGACAGGGCGGCCGGGGAGCTGTTTTTT
TRBJ1-6 | NA | many | TRBV20-1 | CSAREGAKGSPLHF | TGCAGTGCTAGAGAGGGGGCTAAGGGGTCACCCCTCCACTTT
TRBJ2-5 | TRBD1 | NA | TRBV10-3 | CAISGQGLQETQYF | TGTGCCATCAGTGGACAGGGCCTACAAGAGACCCAGTACTTC
TRBJ2-1 | TRBD2 | medium-sized | TRBV6-1 | CASSREVAGAHEQFF | TGTGCCAGCAGCCGTGAGGTAGCGGGAGCCCATGAGCAGTTCTTC
TRBJ2-4 | TRBD1 | many | TRBV20-1 | CSARDPQTGTKNIQYF | TGCAGTGCTAGAGACCCACAGACAGGGACCAAAAACATTCAGTACTTC
TRBJ2-1 | TRBD2 | many | TRBV6-1 | CASSASGSFDEQFF | TGTGCCAGCAGTGCTAGCGGGAGTTTCGATGAGCAGTTCTTC
TRBJ2-7 | NA | many | TRBV3-2 | CASSQEVRCDGTGLNYEQYF | TGTGCCAGCAGCCAAGAAGTGCGTTGTGATGGGACAGGGCTGAACTACGAGCAGTACTTC
TRBJ1-1 | NA | NA | TRBV25-1 | CASSPPTLDTEAFF | TGTGCCAGCAGTCCCCCCACCCTAGACACTGAAGCTTTCTTT
TRBJ2-6 | NA | many | TRBV5-1 | CASSLLTGANVLTF | TGCGCCAGCAGCTTACTCACTGGGGCCAACGTCCTGACTTTC
TRBJ2-7 | TRBD2 | many | TRBV20-1 | CSARSAGANSYEQYF | TGCAGTGCTAGATCGGCGGGAGCGAACTCCTACGAGCAGTACTTC
TRBJ2-1 | NA | NA | TRBV20-1 | CSARVASDEQFF | TGCAGTGCTAGAGTGGCGTCGGATGAGCAGTTCTTC
TRBJ2-5 | NA | many | TRBV7-2 | CASSLVPGSETQYF | TGTGCCAGCAGCTTAGTACCCGGGAGCGAGACCCAGTACTTC
TRBJ1-1 | TRBD1 | many | TRBV18 | CASSPGTGEAFF | TGTGCCAGCTCACCTGGGACAGGGGAAGCTTTCTTT
TRBJ2-2 | NA | few | TRBV2 | CASLRRERTGELFF | TGTGCCAGCCTCCGACGGGAGCGAACCGGGGAGCTGTTTTTT
TRBJ2-3 | NA | NA | TRBV6-4 | CASSGGSTDKQYF | TGTGCCAGCAGTGGGGGCAGCACAGATAAGCAGTACTTT
TRBJ2-5 | NA | many | TRBV30 | CAWSVLAREKTQYF | TGTGCCTGGAGTGTACTAGCCAGGGAGAAGACCCAGTACTTC
TRBJ1-2 | NA | many | TRBV7-8 | CASSPTLTGIYGYTF | TGTGCCAGCAGCCCGACCCTAACAGGGATCTATGGCTACACCTTC
TRBJ2-5 | NA | many | TRBV29-1 | CSVSPGPGAETQYF | TGCAGCGTCTCCCCGGGACCCGGAGCGGAGACCCAGTACTTC
TRBJ2-1 | TRBD1 | many | TRBV29-1 | CSATPGTGAYNEQFF | TGCAGCGCCACACCTGGGACAGGAGCCTACAATGAGCAGTTCTTC
TRBJ1-5 | NA | NA | TRBV20-1 | CSARGDSHSDQPQHF | TGCAGTGCTAGGGGAGACTCGCATAGCGATCAGCCCCAGCATTTT
TRBJ1-1 | TRBD1 | many | TRBV20-1 | CSARQGYTEAFF | TGCAGTGCGAGACAGGGTTACACTGAAGCTTTCTTT
TRBJ1-5 | NA | many | TRBV28 | CASSRGSLQPQHF | TGTGCCAGCTCCCGGGGCTCTCTGCAGCCCCAGCATTTT
TRBJ2-1 | NA | many | TRBV30 | CAWSFRRNEQFF | TGTGCCTGGAGTTTCAGGAGGAATGAGCAGTTCTTC
TRBJ1-1 | NA | many | TRBV6-2/TRBV6-3 | CASSAQIGEAFF | TGTGCCAGCAGCGCGCAGATAGGTGAAGCTTTCTTT
TRBJ1-1 | NA | many | TRBV5-6 | CASSLLGGSGTEAFF | TGTGCCAGCAGCTTGTTGGGAGGGAGCGGCACTGAAGCTTTCTTT
TRBJ1-5 | NA | few | TRBV20-1 | CSARDRRRGMDQPQHF | TGCAGTGCTAGAGATCGTCGGCGGGGAATGGATCAGCCCCAGCATTTT